This TCR beta chain was captured by sequencing in a study of early T cells in non-severe SARS-CoV-2 infection. Whole-study context: The study sequenced bulk RNA from unsorted whole blood, with chains unpaired.

Study-wide findings and caveats: Missing private and CD4 specificities, VDJdb matching favored anti-spike CD8 responses.

This clonotype was recorded at least ten times. Its antigen is currently unknown. Unique molecular identifiers were affixed to single, distinct cDNA molecules. TCRdb fed the 5' RACE reads into MiXCR, producing one record per CDR3 protein. The repertoire holds around 30,000 distinct CDR3 sequences, with roughly 6% as singletons. Trimming took off 2 bases at V and 5 bases at J, with 12 bases between the two ends. The germline gives CDR1 SGHVS, CDR2 FQNEAQ. The length of the CDR3 is 15 residues. The sample comprised whole blood. V is TRBV7-8 and J is TRBJ1-4; D is possibly TRBD1 (6 bases). This TCR was sampled from an adult who was a healthcare worker with PCR-confirmed SARS-CoV-2 infection or an uninfected control (not recorded which). The CDR3 DNA sequence: TGTGCCAGCAGCTTATCCGGGACACGGAATGAAAAACTGTTTTTT. Its translation is CASSLSGTRNEKLFF.